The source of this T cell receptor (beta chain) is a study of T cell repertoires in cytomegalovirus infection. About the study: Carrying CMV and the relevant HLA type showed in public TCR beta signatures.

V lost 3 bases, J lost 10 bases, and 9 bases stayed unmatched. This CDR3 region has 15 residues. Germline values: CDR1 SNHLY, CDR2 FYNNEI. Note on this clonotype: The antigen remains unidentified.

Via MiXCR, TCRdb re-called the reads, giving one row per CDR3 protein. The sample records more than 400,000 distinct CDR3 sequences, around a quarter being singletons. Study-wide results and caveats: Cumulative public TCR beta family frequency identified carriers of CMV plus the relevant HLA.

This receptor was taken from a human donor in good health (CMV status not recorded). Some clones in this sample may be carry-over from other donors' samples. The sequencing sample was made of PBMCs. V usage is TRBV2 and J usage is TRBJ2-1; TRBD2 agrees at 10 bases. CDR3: CASSETAGGPREQFF. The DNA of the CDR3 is TGTGCCAGCAGTGAGACAGCGGGAGGGCCCCGGGAGCAGTTCTTC. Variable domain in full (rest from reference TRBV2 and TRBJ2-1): EPEVTQTPSHQVTQMGQEVILRCVPISNHLYFYWYRQILGQKVEFLVSFYNNEISEKSEIFDDQFSVERPDGSNFTLKIRSTKLEDSAMYFCASSETAGGPREQFFGPGTRLTVL.